This T cell receptor (beta chain) is from a study of HIV-infected children after antiretroviral therapy interruption. The overall study: Children's median ages were roughly 9.7 years and 8 years by group. Most participating children were previously exposed to EBV and CMV. In continuous treatment, analyzed samples were from weeks 0, 48 and 150.

A 3' RACE protocol on RNA, with unique molecular identifiers, produced the TCR library. MiXCR was run by TCRdb on the 3' RACE reads, yielding one entry per CDR3 protein. This sample has 45,000 to 50,000 distinct CDR3 sequences, with around 4% found just once. This clonotype has a count of ten or more. Looked up from germline, CDR1 is MDHEN and CDR2 is SYDVKM. This CDR3 is 12 amino acids long. V lost 6 bases and J 7 bases, leaving 10 bases between the germline ends. Treatment in this sample: PENTA 11 planned treatment interruption arm or continuous ART arm. The sample in question was CD45RA+ CD4+ T cells from PBMCs, pooled from several time points, obtained from a donor given antiretroviral therapy, either interrupted or continuous. Documented subset: naive CD4+ CD45RA+ CD45RO- T cells. This clonotype was obtained from a pool of human donors with HIV. The chain has TRBV28 and TRBJ2-1; no clear D. This CDR3 is CASSSQKNEQFF. The CDR3, as DNA: TGTGCCAGCAGCTCTCAGAAAAATGAGCAGTTCTTC.